The rows below give T cell receptor beta chains drawn from one sample of a study of blood T cell repertoires in COVID-19. Data came from immunoSEQ multiplex PCR; TCRdb stores just in-frame clones and leaves some out. The sample includes 350,000 to 450,000 clones, around 87% of them seen just once. Specimen: peripheral blood. Every receptor here comes from a woman aged 55-69 years with COVID-19, enrolled during active disease. CDR3s include the opening cysteine and the closing phenylalanine or tryptophan. A D gene is named only where the DNA matches it firmly. Only some rows state a clone size, as once, few, many or a class for expanded clones.

TRBV18	TRBD1	.	TRBJ2-6	CASGQGGAGANVLTF	TGTGCCAGCGGACAGGGAGGAGCTGGGGCCAACGTCCTGACTTTC
TRBV5-6	.	.	TRBJ2-7	CASVPRDSLSPGGYEQYF	TGTGCCAGCGTACCGCGGGACAGCCTCTCACCCGGAGGCTACGAGCAGTACTTC
TRBV4-2	TRBD1	few	TRBJ2-7	CASSQTGAAYEQYF	TGTGCCAGCAGCCAAACAGGGGCAGCCTACGAGCAGTACTTC
TRBV28	.	.	TRBJ1-2	CASSHPRGGKIGGYTF	TGTGCCAGCAGCCACCCTCGGGGAGGGAAGATCGGTGGCTACACCTTC
TRBV7-3	.	once	TRBJ2-3	CASSGDSTDTQYF	TGTGCCAGCAGCGGAGATAGCACAGATACGCAGTATTTT
TRBV3-1/TRBV3-2	.	.	TRBJ2-2	CASSLTNGAGELFF	TGTGCCAGCAGCCTCACGAACGGAGCCGGGGAGCTGTTTTTT
TRBV9	.	.	TRBJ2-7	CASSVGAGTYEQYF	TGTGCCAGCAGCGTAGGGGCAGGGACCTACGAGCAGTACTTC
TRBV7-3	TRBD1	.	TRBJ1-2	CASSLGTGYGYTF	TGTGCCAGCAGCCTTGGGACAGGCTATGGCTACACCTTC
TRBV5-1	.	.	TRBJ1-2	CASSLGQSYGYTF	TGCGCCAGCAGCTTGGGACAGAGCTATGGCTACACCTTC
TRBV6-5	.	.	TRBJ1-2	CASSYRAGDGYTF	TGTGCCAGCAGTTACAGGGCAGGGGATGGCTACACCTTC
TRBV25-1	.	.	TRBJ1-1	CASSGGIVNTEAFF	TGTGCCAGCAGTGGGGGCATCGTGAACACTGAAGCTTTCTTT
TRBV5-4	.	.	TRBJ1-2	CASSRLGPYGYTF	TGTGCCAGCAGCCGCCTGGGGCCATATGGCTACACCTTC
TRBV2	.	.	TRBJ1-2	CASSKGVSYGYTF	TGTGCCAGCAGCAAAGGGGTGAGCTATGGCTACACCTTC
TRBV14	.	.	TRBJ2-3	CASSRQVTDTQYF	TGTGCCAGCAGCCGACAAGTCACAGATACGCAGTATTTT
TRBV27	.	.	TRBJ1-2	CASSSNSGFGYTF	TGTGCCAGCAGTTCAAATTCAGGGTTTGGCTACACCTTC